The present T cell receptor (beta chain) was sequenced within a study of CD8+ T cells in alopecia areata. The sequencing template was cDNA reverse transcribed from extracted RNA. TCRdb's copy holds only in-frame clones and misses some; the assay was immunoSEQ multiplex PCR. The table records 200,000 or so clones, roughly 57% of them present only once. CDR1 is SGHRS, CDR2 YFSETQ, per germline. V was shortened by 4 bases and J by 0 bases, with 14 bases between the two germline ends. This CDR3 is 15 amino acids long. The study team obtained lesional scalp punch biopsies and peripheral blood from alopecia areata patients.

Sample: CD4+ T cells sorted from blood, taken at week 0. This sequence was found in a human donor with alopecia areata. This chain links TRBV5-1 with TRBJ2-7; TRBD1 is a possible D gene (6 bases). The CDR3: CASSGDQGSSYEQYF. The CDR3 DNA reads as TGCGCCAGCAGCGGAGATCAGGGGTCCTCCTACGAGCAGTACTTC.